These 9 T cell receptor beta chains were sequenced from one sample in a study of blood T cell repertoires in COVID-19. The table came from immunoSEQ multiplex PCR; TCRdb's copy has only in-frame clones and leaves some out. This table has 150,000 to 200,000 clones, roughly four fifths appearing once. The sample was peripheral blood. All receptors come from a man aged 50 or older who had recovered from COVID-19.

V usage is TRBV9 and J usage is TRBJ2-1; TRBD1 is a possible D gene (6 bases). CDR1 and CDR2 (germline): SGDLS, YYNGEE. The CDR3 has 16 residues. V was clipped by 1 base and J by 1 base, with 12 bases between them. The CDR3 sequence: CASSVLGTPSYNEQFF. The CDR3 DNA reads as TGTGCCAGCAGCGTATTGGGGACACCATCCTACAATGAGCAGTTCTTC.

In its sample, this clone was seen many times. This chain joins TRBV7-8 and TRBJ2-3, with a tentative D call TRBD2 (5 bases). Germline V CDR1 and CDR2: SGHVS, FQNEAQ. The CDR3 extends over 16 amino acids. With 0 bases removed from V and 5 bases from J, the gap between germline ends came to 15 bases. Written as DNA, the CDR3 is TGTGCCAGCAGCTTAGCGGTCGGGGATTCCCTAGATACGCAGTATTTT. Amino acids: CASSLAVGDSLDTQYF.

The CDR3 reads CASSVVGSGSQEQYF. CDR3 nucleotide sequence: TGTGCCAGCAGCGTAGTAGGTAGCGGGTCCCAAGAGCAGTACTTC. The chain links TRBV9 to TRBJ2-7, with 7 bases fitting TRBD2. There are 15 residues in the CDR3. V shed 0 bases and J 7 bases; nucleotides not matched to a gene: 10. Germline assignment: CDR1 SGDLS and CDR2 YYNGEE.

The gene calls are TRBV29-1 and TRBJ2-7; TRBD2 agrees at 7 bases. The CDR3 loop spans 13 amino acids. Trimming took 5 bases from V and 3 from J; bases not matched to a gene: 7. CDR1 and CDR2 (germline): SQVTM, ANQGSEA. CDR3 DNA sequence: TGCAGCGTTCAGCGGGACGCAGGCTACGAGCAGTACTTC. Amino acids: CSVQRDAGYEQYF.

The chain uses TRBV5-6 and TRBJ2-3; TRBD1 matches at 7 bases. CDR1 SGHDT and CDR2 YYEEEE come from the germline V gene. V lost 1 base and J lost 2; bases outside the gene matches: 1. CDR3 length equals 14 residues. The CDR3 DNA reads TGTGCCAGCAGCTTGACAGGGGTCACAGATACGCAGTATTTT. Translating it yields CASSLTGVTDTQYF.

This rearrangement joins TRBV28 to TRBJ1-3; D is unclear. The CDR3 extends over 12 amino acids. CDR1 is MDHEN, CDR2 SYDVKM, per germline. Trimming shortened V by 2 bases and J by 4 bases, and 3 bases separated the two germline ends. The CDR3 protein is CASSLQGNTIYF. The CDR3 DNA sequence: TGTGCCAGCAGTTTACAGGGAAACACCATATATTTT.

V gene TRBV6-4 combines with J gene TRBJ2-1, with 8 bases that match TRBD2. There are 15 residues in the CDR3. J gave up 7 bases and V 0 bases, and 5 bases lay outside the gene matches. CDR1 MRHNA and CDR2 SNTAGT come from the germline V gene. The CDR3 reads CASSDSIGTSNEQFF. CDR3 coding DNA: TGTGCCAGCAGTGACTCTATCGGGACTAGTAATGAGCAGTTCTTC.

The rearrangement uses TRBV5-4 and TRBJ2-3; the match to TRBD2 covers 11 bases. The CDR3 is 17 amino acids. Germline CDR1 is SGHNT and CDR2 is YYREEE (reference sequence). J lost 4 bases, V lost 4 bases, and 11 bases had no gene match. This CDR3 reads CASSTPTSGKISDTQYF. The CDR3 DNA reads TGTGCCAGCAGCACCCCGACTAGCGGGAAAATATCAGATACGCAGTATTTT.

The chain uses TRBV5-1 and TRBJ2-2; TRBD1 matches at 7 bases. Unmatched junction bases numbered 3, after V lost 0 bases and J lost 4 bases. Looked up from germline, CDR1 is SGHRS and CDR2 is YFSETQ. CDR3 length: 15 amino acids. The CDR3 DNA sequence: TGCGCCAGCAGCTTGGACCCAGGGGGCACCGGGGAGCTGTTTTTT. Its protein product is CASSLDPGGTGELFF.